These 7 T cell receptor beta chains came from one sample sequenced in a study of T cell repertoires in cytomegalovirus infection. TCRdb reanalysed the reads using MiXCR and keeps one entry per CDR3 protein. Altogether 510,000 or so distinct CDR3 sequences are present, 26% being singletons, with the ten largest covering roughly 13%. The specimen sequenced was PBMCs. These receptors came from a human donor in good health (CMV status not recorded). Some clones in this sample may be carry-over from other donors' samples.

This clonotype was counted only a few times. The chain uses TRBV12-3 or TRBV12-4 and TRBJ2-2; 8 bases fit TRBD1. J was trimmed by 3 bases and V by 7 bases; bases with no gene match: 4. CDR3 size: 14 residues. The CDR3 is CASKGTGYTGELFF. The CDR3 DNA is TGTGCCAGCAAAGGGACAGGATACACCGGGGAGCTGTTTTTT.

This clonotype occurred a few times. This chain connects TRBV6-6 to TRBJ1-2; 9 nucleotides match TRBD1. V gave up 1 base and J gave up 6 bases; unmatched junction bases: 9. The CDR3 totals 16 residues. Germline-derived CDR1 and CDR2 are MNHNY and SVGAGI (reference sequence). The CDR3: CASSYLGQGAGDGYTF. DNA for the CDR3: TGTGCCAGCAGTTACTTGGGACAGGGAGCAGGGGATGGCTACACCTTC.

This clonotype was counted a few times. The J gene is TRBJ2-1, the V gene TRBV12-3 or TRBV12-4; 7 positions agree with TRBD2. The V segment lost 3 bases and the J segment 7 bases; nucleotides outside the gene matches: 12. The CDR3 spans 16 residues. The CDR3 DNA reads as TGTGCCAGCAGTTTGAGGGTCGGGGGGAGTGGGAATGAGCAGTTCTTC. Its translation is CASSLRVGGSGNEQFF.

This clonotype came up a few times. The chain carries TRBV2 and TRBJ2-1; D perhaps matches TRBD1 (6 bases). The CDR3 extends over 14 amino acids. The germline V and J ends were trimmed by 5 bases and 9 bases, with 17 bases remaining between them. Germline values: CDR1 SNHLY, CDR2 FYNNEI. The CDR3 DNA follows: TGTGCCAGCAGTCCCTGGACCACCAGGGGTGAGCAGTTCTTC. This sequence encodes CASSPWTTRGEQFF. Variable domain in full (rest from reference TRBV2 and TRBJ2-1): EPEVTQTPSHQVTQMGQEVILRCVPISNHLYFYWYRQILGQKVEFLVSFYNNEISEKSEIFDDQFSVERPDGSNFTLKIRSTKLEDSAMYFCASSPWTTRGEQFFGPGTRLTVL.

The V and J genes are TRBV10-2 and TRBJ1-2; 9 positions agree with TRBD1. CDR1 and CDR2 (germline): WSHSY, SAAADI. The CDR3 is 15 amino acids. V lost 3 bases and J lost 4; bases outside the gene matches: 6. The CDR3 coding sequence is TGCGCCAGCAGTGAACAGGGGGCGCGTCTCTATGGCTACACCTTC. As protein: CASSEQGARLYGYTF.

This clonotype was picked up many times. The chain combines TRBV28 with TRBJ2-6, with TRBD2 identical over 7 bases. V shed 8 bases and J 0 bases; nucleotides not matched to a gene: 7. The germline CDR1 and CDR2 sequences are MDHEN and SYDVKM. CDR3 length: 16 residues. The chain's CDR3 is CASGEGESSGANVLTF. The CDR3 nucleotides are TGTGCCAGCGGGGAGGGAGAGAGCTCTGGGGCCAACGTCCTGACTTTC.

The chain is built from TRBV28 and TRBJ2-3, with TRBD1 identical over 11 bases. The CDR3 loop spans 14 amino acids. Trimming cost V 11 bases and J 5 bases; bases outside gene matches: 9. Looked up from germline, CDR1 is MDHEN and CDR2 is SYDVKM. This CDR3 is CAGARTGGRDTQYF. CDR3 DNA: TGTGCCGGTGCGCGGACAGGGGGCAGAGATACGCAGTATTTT.